The rows below give T cell receptor beta chains drawn from one sample of a study of T cells in Graves' hyperthyroidism and ophthalmopathy. Each CDR3 protein gets one entry after TCRdb re-called the multiplex PCR reads with MiXCR. Altogether 130,000 or so distinct CDR3 sequences are present, 22% being singletons, with the ten largest covering more than 60%. Sequences were obtained from blood. Every receptor here comes from a woman aged 45-65 years with Graves' hyperthyroidism that later progressed to Graves' ophthalmopathy. Both conserved end residues are part of each CDR3. The D gene is left open where the match is weak.

v_gene,d_gene,len,j_gene,CDR3aa
TRBV5-1,TRBD1,17,TRBJ1-1,CASSLNRGRQVNTEAFF
TRBV18,-,15,TRBJ2-7,CASSLREATHGEQYF
TRBV4-1,-,16,TRBJ2-3,CASSHVTSWSTDTQYF
TRBV6-1,TRBD1,15,TRBJ1-4,CASSPYRTGNEKLFF
TRBV28,-,15,TRBJ2-3,CASSNPLLITDTQYF
TRBV20-1,TRBD1,13,TRBJ1-5,CSAGGTGAQPQHF
TRBV20-1,-,16,TRBJ2-7,CSARVHPAGQSYEQYF
TRBV6-1,-,15,TRBJ2-2,CASRGGLAYTGELFF
TRBV6-1,-,12,TRBJ1-1,CASSEVLDEAFF
TRBV28,TRBD1,16,TRBJ1-1,CASSVYLGQGSTEAFF
TRBV6-1,TRBD1,15,TRBJ1-1,CASSEGQIMNTEAFF
TRBV9,TRBD2,16,TRBJ2-5,CASSVGSSGNQETQYF
TRBV12-3/TRBV12-4,-,14,TRBJ2-5,CASSSREEQETQYF
TRBV9,TRBD1,15,TRBJ1-2,CASNLPGTGEHGYTF
TRBV7-9,TRBD2,18,TRBJ2-5,CASSRPGTSGRAGETQYF
TRBV5-4,TRBD2,15,TRBJ2-2,CASSHAGGPAGELFF
TRBV28,-,14,TRBJ2-4,CASSVQGTKNIQYF
TRBV28,-,14,TRBJ2-1,CASSLAVSYNEQFF
TRBV20-1,TRBD1,15,TRBJ1-2,CSARDLGTGHYGYTF
TRBV7-2,TRBD2,16,TRBJ2-3,CASSLHSGGVPGRQYF
TRBV5-1,-,12,TRBJ2-7,CASSLGTSEQYF
TRBV5-1,-,14,TRBJ1-1,CASSFATGNTEAFF
TRBV3-1,-,13,TRBJ2-7,CASSQTKTYEQYF
TRBV5-1,TRBD2,15,TRBJ2-3,CASSSGLAGVNTQYF
TRBV27,-,12,TRBJ2-2,CAYLGGTGELFF
TRBV6-1,-,15,TRBJ2-1,CASSPRRGPYNEQFF
TRBV7-9,TRBD1,17,TRBJ1-1,CASSFWIDRDANTEAFF
TRBV7-9,-,16,TRBJ1-1,CASSLEGPIGGTEAFF
TRBV5-1,-,14,TRBJ2-5,CASSLAAGPETQYF
TRBV12-3/TRBV12-4,-,12,TRBJ2-3,CASSLGVYTQYF